This T cell receptor beta chain stems from a study of cytomegalovirus exposure and HLA in healthy donors. Study conclusions and caveats: According to an earlier analysis, most TCR beta V segments yielded productive rearrangements about 90% or about 30% of the time. Cytomegalovirus status was reportedly diagnosed by the classifier with high sensitivity and specificity. The authors listed 164 TCR beta chains as cytomegalovirus-associated. According to a later analysis, most TCR beta chains associated with CMV appeared HLA-restricted.

Germline V gene sequence: CDR1 MNHNS, CDR2 SASEGT. This CDR3 spans 14 amino acids. V was clipped by 1 base and J by 10 bases; unmatched bases: 0. 13 Jbeta primers and 60 Vbeta primers were used for the PCR. Data came from immunoSEQ multiplex PCR; TCRdb stores just in-frame clones and leaves some out. The table includes 95,000 to 150,000 clones, around 76% detected once. Comment on this clone: Its antigen is as yet unknown. Other nucleotide sequences from this sample produce the same CDR3.

This sequence joins TRBV6-1 and TRBJ1-6; 11 nucleotides match TRBD1. Sequenced: PBMCs. The receptor was isolated from a man between 60 and 70 years old in good health and CMV-seropositive. Here the CDR3 reads CASSEGTGGSPLHF. The CDR3 nucleotides are TGTGCCAGCAGTGAAGGGACAGGGGGCTCACCCCTCCACTTT.